Given below is one T cell receptor beta chain in context. Its specificity is unknown. This entry comes from a study of OX40 agonist ivuxolimab in advanced cancers. Study information: A male proportion of just over 80% was recorded, with mean age approximately 57 years and range roughly 20 to 85. Regarding the study as a whole: Averaged across samples, CD8+ T cells carried more expanded clones than CD4+ did.

The protocol was immunoSEQ multiplex PCR, while the TCRdb copy is restricted to in-frame clones and leaves out a portion. The sample consists of 99,000 or so clones, 90% to 95% of them appearing once. The CDR3 consists of 15 residues. Germline CDR1 and CDR2: ENHRY and SYGVKD. The V gene lost 0 bases and the J gene lost 3 bases, with 11 bases spanning the gap. Collection of blood occurred at baseline, at cycle 4 day 1, and at cycle 7 day 1. The specimen was CD4+ or CD8+ T cells sorted from blood, collected in a trial of the OX40 agonist ivuxolimab. This receptor was obtained from an adult with an advanced solid tumor such as melanoma, head and neck, liver or kidney cancer. The V and J genes are TRBV10-3 and TRBJ1-2, with D unclear. The CDR3 region is CAISESGTADYGYTF. CDR3 nucleotides: TGTGCCATCAGTGAGTCCGGCACCGCTGACTATGGCTACACCTTC.